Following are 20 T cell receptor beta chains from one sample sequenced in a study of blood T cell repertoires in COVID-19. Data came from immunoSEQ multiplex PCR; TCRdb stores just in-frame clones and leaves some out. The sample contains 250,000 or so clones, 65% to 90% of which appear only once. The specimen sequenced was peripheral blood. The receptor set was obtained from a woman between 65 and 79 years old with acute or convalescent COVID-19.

The CDR3 coding sequence is TGTGCCAGCAGCCTGTTGACCTTGAGGGACAGTCCCTATGGCTACACCTTC. It specifies CASSLLTLRDSPYGYTF. The chain carries TRBV7-9 and TRBJ1-2; 7 nucleotides match TRBD1. Unmatched junction bases numbered 16, after V lost 5 bases and J lost 4 bases. This CDR3 region has 17 residues. CDR1 and CDR2 from the germline V gene are SEHNR and FQNEAQ (reference sequence).

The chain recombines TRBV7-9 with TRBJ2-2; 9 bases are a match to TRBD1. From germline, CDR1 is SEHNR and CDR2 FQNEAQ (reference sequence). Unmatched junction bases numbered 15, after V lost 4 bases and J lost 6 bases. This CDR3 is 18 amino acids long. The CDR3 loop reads CASSSPRWGQGIAGELFF. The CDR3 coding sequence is TGTGCCAGCAGCTCCCCGAGGTGGGGACAGGGTATCGCCGGGGAGCTGTTTTTT.

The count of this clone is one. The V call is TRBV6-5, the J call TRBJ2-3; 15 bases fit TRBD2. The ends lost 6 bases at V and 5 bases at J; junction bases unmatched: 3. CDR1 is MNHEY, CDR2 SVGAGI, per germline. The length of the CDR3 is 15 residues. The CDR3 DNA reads TGTGCCAGCAGCGGACTAGCGGGGGGGCAAGATACGCAGTATTTT. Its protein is CASSGLAGGQDTQYF.

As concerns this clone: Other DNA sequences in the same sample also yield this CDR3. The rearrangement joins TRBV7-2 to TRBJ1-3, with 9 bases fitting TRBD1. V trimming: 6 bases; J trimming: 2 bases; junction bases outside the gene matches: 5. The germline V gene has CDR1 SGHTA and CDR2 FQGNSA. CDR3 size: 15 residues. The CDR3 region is CASSPTGGTGNTIYF. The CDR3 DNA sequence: TGTGCCAGCAGTCCTACAGGGGGCACTGGAAACACCATATATTTT.

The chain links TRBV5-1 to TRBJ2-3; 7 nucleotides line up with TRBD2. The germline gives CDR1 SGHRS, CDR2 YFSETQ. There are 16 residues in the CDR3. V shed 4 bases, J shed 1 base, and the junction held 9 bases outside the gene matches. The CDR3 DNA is TGCGCCAGCAGCCCTGGAGCGGGGTGGCGCACAGATACGCAGTATTTT. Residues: CASSPGAGWRTDTQYF.

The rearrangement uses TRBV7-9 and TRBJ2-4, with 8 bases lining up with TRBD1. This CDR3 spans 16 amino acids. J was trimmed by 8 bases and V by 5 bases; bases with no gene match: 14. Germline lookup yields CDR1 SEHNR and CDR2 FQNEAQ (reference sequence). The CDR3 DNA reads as TGTGCCAGCAGCGACACCCTCAGGGGGCTCTGGGACATTCAGTACTTC. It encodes CASSDTLRGLWDIQYF. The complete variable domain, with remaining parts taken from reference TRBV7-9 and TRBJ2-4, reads DTGVSQNPRHKITKRGQNVTFRCDPISEHNRLYWYRQTLGQGPEFLTYFQNEAQLEKSRLLSDRFSAERPKGSFSTLEIQRTEQGDSAMYLCASSDTLRGLWDIQYFGAGTRLSVL.

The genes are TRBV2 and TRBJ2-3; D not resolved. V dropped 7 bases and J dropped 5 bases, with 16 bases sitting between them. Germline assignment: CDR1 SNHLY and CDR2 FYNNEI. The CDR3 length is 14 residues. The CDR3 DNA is TGTGCCAGCACTATTAATGCGGCCCAAGATACGCAGTATTTT. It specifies CASTINAAQDTQYF.

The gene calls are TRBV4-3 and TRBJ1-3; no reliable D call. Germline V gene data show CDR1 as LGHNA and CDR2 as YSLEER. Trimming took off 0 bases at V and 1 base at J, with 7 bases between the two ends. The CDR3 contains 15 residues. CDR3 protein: CASSQDRGSGNTIYF. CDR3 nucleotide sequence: TGCGCCAGCAGCCAAGATCGGGGTTCTGGAAACACCATATATTTT.

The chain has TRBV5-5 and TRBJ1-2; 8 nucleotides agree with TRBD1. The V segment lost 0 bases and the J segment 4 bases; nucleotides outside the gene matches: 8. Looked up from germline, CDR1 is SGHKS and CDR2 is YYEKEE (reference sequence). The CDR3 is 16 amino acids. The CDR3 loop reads CASSLGSIGQGYGYTF. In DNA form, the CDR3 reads TGTGCCAGCAGCTTGGGTTCGATAGGACAGGGCTATGGCTACACCTTC.

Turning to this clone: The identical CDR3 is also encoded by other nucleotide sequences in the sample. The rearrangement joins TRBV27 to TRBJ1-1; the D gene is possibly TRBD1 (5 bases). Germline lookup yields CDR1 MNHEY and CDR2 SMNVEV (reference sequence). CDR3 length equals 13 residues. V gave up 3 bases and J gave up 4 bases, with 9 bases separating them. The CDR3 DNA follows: TGTGCCAGCAGTTTGCGGGGGGGCACTGAAGCTTTCTTT. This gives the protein CASSLRGGTEAFF.

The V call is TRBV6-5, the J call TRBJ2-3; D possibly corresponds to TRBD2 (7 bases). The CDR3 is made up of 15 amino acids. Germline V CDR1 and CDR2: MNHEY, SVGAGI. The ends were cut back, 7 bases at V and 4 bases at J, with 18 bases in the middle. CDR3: CASNSRGAVSDTQYF. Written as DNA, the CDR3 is TGTGCCAGCAATTCCCGGGGGGCCGTTTCAGATACGCAGTATTTT.

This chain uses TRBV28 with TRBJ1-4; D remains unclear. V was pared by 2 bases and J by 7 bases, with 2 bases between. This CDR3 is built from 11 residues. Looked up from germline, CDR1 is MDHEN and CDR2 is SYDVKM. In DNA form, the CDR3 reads TGTGCCAGCAGTTTACTTGAAAAACTGTTTTTT. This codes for CASSLLEKLFF.

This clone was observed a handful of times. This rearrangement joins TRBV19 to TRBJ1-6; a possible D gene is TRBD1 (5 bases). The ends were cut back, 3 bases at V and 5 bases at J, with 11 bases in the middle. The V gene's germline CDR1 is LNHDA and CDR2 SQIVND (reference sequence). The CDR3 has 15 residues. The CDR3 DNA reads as TGTGCCAGTAGTATTGTTCAGGGTGATAATTCACCCCTCCACTTT. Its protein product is CASSIVQGDNSPLHF.

In DNA form, the CDR3 reads TGCGCCAGCAGCCAGAATACCGGGGGGCGGGAGACCCAGTACTTC. Translation gives CASSQNTGGRETQYF. The chain combines TRBV4-3 with TRBJ2-5, with TRBD2 as a possible D gene (7 bases). Germline CDR1 reads LGHNA; CDR2 reads YSLEER. The CDR3 spans 15 residues. V dropped 3 bases and J dropped 5 bases, with 16 bases sitting between them.

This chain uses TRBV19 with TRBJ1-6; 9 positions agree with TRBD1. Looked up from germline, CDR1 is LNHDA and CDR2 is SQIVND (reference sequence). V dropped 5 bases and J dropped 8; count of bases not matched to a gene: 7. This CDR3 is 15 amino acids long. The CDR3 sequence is CASSAYTGGHSPLHF. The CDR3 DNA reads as TGTGCCAGTAGTGCTTATACAGGGGGCCATTCACCCCTCCACTTT. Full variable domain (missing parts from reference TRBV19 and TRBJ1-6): DGGITQSPKYLFRKEGQNVTLSCEQNLNHDAMYWYRQDPGQGLRLIYYSQIVNDFQKGDIAEGYSVSREKKESFPLTVTSAQKNPTAFYLCASSAYTGGHSPLHFGNGTRLTVT.

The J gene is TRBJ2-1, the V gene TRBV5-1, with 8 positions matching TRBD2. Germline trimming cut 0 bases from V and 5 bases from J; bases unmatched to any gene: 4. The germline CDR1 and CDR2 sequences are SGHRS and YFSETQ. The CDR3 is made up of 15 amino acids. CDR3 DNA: TGCGCCAGCAGCTTGGTCCGGGGGGGAAACAATGAGCAGTTCTTC. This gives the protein CASSLVRGGNNEQFF.

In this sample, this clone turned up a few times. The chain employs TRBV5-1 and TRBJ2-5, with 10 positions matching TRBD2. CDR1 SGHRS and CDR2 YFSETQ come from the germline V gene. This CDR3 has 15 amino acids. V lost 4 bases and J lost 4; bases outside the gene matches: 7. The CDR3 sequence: CASSVTSSGGETQYF. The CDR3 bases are TGCGCCAGCAGCGTAACTTCTAGCGGGGGAGAGACCCAGTACTTC.

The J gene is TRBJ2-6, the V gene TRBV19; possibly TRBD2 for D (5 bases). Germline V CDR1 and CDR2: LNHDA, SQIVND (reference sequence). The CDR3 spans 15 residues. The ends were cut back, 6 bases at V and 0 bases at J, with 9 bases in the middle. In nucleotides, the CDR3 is TGTGCCAGTAGCCGGACTGGCTCTGGGGCCAACGTCCTGACTTTC. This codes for CASSRTGSGANVLTF.

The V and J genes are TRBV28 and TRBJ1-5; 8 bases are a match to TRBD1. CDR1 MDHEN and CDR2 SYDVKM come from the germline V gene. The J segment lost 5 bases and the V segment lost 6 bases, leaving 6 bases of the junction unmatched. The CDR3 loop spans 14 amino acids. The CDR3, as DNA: TGTGCCAGCAGACAGGACAGGGTCGATCAGCCCCAGCATTTT. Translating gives CASRQDRVDQPQHF.

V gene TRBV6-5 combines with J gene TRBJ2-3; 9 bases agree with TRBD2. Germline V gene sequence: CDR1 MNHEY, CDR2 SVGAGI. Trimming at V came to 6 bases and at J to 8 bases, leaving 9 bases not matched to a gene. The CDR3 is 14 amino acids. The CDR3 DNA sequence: TGTGCCAGCAGATCCAGCGGGGGGCGGGGTACGCAGTATTTT. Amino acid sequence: CASRSSGGRGTQYF.